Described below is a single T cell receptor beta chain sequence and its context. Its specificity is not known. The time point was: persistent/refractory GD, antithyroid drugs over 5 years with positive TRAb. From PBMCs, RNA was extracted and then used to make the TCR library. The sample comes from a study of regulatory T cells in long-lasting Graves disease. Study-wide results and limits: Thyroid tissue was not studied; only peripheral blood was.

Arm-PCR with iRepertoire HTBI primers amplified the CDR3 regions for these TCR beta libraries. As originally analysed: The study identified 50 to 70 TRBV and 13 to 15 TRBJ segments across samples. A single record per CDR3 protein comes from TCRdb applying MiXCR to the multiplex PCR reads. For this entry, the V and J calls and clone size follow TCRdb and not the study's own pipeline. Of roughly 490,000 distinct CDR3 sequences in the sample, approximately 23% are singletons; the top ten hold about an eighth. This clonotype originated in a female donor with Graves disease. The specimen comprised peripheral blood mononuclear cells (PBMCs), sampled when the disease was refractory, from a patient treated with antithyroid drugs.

CDR3 sequence (DNA): TGCGCCAGCAGCCAAAGCGGCCAGTCGACTGAAGCTTTCTTT. It yields the protein CASSQSGQSTEAFF. The chain employs TRBV4-3 and TRBJ1-1; the D is unclear. The CDR3 spans 14 residues. Germline V CDR1 and CDR2: LGHNA, YSLEER. V lost 2 bases and J lost 5, with 12 bases in between.